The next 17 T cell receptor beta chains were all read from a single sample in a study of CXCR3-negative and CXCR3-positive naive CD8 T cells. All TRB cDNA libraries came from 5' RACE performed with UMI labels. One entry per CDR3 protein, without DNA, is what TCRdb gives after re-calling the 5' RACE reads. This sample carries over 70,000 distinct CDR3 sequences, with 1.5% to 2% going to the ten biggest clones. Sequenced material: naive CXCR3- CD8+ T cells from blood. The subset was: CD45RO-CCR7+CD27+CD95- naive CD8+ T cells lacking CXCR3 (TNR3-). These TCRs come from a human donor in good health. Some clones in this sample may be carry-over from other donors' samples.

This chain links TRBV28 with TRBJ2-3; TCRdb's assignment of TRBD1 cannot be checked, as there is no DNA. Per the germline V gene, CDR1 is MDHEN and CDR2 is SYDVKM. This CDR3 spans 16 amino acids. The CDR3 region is CASSLPYRGLSDTQYF. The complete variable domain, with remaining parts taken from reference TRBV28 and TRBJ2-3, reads DVKVTQSSRYLVKRTGEKVFLECVQDMDHENMFWYRQDPGLGLRLIYFSYDVKMKEKGDIPEGYSVSREKKERFSLILESASTNQTSMYLCASSLPYRGLSDTQYFGPGTRLTVL.

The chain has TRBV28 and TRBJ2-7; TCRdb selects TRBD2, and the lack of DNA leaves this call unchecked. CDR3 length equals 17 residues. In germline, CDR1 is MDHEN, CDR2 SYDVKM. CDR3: CASSFRTDTFPSYEQYF.

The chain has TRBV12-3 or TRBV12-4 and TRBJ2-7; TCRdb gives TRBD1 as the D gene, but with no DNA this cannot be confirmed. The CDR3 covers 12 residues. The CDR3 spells CASSPGGDEQYF.

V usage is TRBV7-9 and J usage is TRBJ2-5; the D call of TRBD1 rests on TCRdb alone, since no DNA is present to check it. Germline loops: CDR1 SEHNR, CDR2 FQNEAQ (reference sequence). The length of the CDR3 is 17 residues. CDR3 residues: CASSLSGDRGIQETQYF.

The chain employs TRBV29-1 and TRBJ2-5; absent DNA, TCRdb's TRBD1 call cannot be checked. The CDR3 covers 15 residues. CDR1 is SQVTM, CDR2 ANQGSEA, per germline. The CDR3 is CSVYQLKDRAETQYF.

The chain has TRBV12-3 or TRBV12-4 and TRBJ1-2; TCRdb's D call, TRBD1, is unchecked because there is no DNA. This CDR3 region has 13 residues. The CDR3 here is CASSLSGIYGYTF.

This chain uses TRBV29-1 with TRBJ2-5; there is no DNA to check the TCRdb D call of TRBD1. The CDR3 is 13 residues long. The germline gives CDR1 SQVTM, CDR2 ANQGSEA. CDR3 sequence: CSVEGDKQETQYF.

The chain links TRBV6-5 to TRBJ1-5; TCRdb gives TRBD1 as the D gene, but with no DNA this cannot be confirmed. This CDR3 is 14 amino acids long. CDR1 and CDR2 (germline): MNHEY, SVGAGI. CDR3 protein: CASSLTGDNQPQHF.

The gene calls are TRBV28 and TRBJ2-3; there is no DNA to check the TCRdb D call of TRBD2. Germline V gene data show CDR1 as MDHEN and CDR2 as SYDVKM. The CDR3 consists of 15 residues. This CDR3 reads CASSTGLAGRSTQYF.

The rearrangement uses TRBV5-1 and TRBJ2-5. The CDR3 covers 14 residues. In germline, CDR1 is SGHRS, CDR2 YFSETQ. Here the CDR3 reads CASSRYGVQETQYF. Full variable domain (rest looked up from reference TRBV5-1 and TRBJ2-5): KAGVTQTPRYLIKTRGQQVTLSCSPISGHRSVSWYQQTPGQGLQFLFEYFSETQRNKGNFPGRFSGRQFSNSRSEMNVSTLELGDSALYLCASSRYGVQETQYFGPGTRLLVL.

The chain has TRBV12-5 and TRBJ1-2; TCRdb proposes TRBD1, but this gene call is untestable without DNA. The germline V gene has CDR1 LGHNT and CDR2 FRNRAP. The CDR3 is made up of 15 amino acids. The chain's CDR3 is CASGLPLLLNYGYTF.

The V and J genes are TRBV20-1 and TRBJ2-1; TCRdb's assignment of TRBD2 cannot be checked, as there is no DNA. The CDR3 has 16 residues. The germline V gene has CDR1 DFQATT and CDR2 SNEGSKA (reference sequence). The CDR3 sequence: CSAHISGRAVHNEQFF.

Here the CDR3 reads CASSGSRAGDGDTQYF. V and J are TRBV28 and TRBJ2-3; as DNA is missing, the TRBD1 call by TCRdb cannot be tested. CDR1 and CDR2 (germline): MDHEN, SYDVKM. The CDR3 is 16 amino acids.

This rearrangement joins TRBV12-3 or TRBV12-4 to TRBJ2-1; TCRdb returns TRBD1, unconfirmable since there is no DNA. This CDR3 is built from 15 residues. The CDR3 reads CASSLAEGAYNEQFF.

The CDR3 reads CASSFPREITDTQYF. The chain links TRBV28 to TRBJ2-3; absent DNA, TCRdb's TRBD2 call cannot be checked. Germline V lookup: CDR1 MDHEN, CDR2 SYDVKM. The CDR3 extends over 15 amino acids.

The CDR3 sequence is CASSYGLSYNEQFF. The chain recombines TRBV6-2 or TRBV6-3 with TRBJ2-1. Germline CDR1 MNHEY, CDR2 SVGEGT. CDR3 length equals 14 residues.

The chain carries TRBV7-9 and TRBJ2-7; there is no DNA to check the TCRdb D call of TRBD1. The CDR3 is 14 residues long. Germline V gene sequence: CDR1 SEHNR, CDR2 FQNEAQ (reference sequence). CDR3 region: CASSSEGVFYEQYF.